This T cell receptor beta chain was recorded in a study of control samples from healthy donors and cancer patients (dated by TCRdb to the early 2020s). From cysteine to phenylalanine, the CDR3 is 13 amino acids long. The kept DNA is CDR3 alone, 39 bases in frame from the first base. Cut back by 4 bases and 11 bases, the V and J ends lie 15 bases apart. Library construction relied on the immunoSEQ multiplex PCR assay. Sourced from immuneACCESS, this table was stored by TCRdb with only in-frame sequences that have V and J called. A share of the clones is absent; for the studies checked, an unresolved V gene accounts for under half, and the remainder has no known explanation. Counted in this sample were approximately 210,000 clones; about 91% of them appeared once. The ten largest account for 1.5% to 2% of the sample. A remark on this clone: It has no known antigen specificity. Base quality data are lacking; no much larger clone is found one base away.

The sequence is built from TRBV12-3 or TRBV12-4 and TRBJ2-1, and TRBD2 may be the D gene, going by 6 matching bases. Source material: blood. This receptor was taken from a young man in good health. Here is the DNA: TGTGCCAGCAGTTCGGAGGGCCTGGGGAAGCAGTTCTTC. This is translated as CASSSEGLGKQFF.